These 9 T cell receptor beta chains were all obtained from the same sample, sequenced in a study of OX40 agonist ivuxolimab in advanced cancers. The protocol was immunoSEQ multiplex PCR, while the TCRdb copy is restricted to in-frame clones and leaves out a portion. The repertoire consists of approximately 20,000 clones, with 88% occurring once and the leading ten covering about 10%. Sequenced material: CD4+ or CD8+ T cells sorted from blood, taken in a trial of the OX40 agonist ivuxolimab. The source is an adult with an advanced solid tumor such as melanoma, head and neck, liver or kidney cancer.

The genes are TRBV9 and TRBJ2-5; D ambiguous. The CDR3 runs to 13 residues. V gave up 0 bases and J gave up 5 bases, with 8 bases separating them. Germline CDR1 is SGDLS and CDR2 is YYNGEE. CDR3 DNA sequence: TGTGCCAGCAGCGTAGGACGTTTCGAGACCCAGTACTTC. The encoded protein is CASSVGRFETQYF. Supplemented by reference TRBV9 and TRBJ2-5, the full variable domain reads DSGVTQTPKHLITATGQRVTLRCSPRSGDLSVYWYQQSLDQGLQFLIQYYNGEERAKGNILERFSAQQFPDLHSELNLSSLELGDSALYFCASSVGRFETQYFGPGTRLLVL.

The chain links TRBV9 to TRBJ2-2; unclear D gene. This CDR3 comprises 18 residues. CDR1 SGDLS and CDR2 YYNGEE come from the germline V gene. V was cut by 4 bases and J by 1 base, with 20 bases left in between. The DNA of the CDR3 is TGTGCCAGCAGCCCGACGTATTTCAGGACCGAGAACACCGGGGAGCTGTTTTTT. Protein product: CASSPTYFRTENTGELFF.

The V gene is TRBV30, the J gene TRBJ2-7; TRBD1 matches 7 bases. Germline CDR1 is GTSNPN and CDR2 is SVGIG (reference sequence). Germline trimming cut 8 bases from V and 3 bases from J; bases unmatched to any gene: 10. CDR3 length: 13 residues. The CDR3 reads CARGEQGYYEQYF. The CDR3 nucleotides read TGTGCCCGGGGAGAACAGGGGTACTACGAGCAGTACTTC.

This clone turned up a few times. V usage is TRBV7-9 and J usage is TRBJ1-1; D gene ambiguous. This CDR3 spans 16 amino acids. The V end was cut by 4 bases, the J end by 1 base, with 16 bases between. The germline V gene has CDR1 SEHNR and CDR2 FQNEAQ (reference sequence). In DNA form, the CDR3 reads TGTGCCAGCAGCTATCCGGGCTACAAAGGGAACACTGAAGCTTTCTTT. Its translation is CASSYPGYKGNTEAFF.

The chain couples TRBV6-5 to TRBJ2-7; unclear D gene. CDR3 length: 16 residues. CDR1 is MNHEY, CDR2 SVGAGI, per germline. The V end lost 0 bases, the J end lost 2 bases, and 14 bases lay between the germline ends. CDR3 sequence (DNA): TGTGCCAGCAGTTACTCCGCAGGATTCCAACCCTACGAGCAGTACTTC. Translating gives CASSYSAGFQPYEQYF.

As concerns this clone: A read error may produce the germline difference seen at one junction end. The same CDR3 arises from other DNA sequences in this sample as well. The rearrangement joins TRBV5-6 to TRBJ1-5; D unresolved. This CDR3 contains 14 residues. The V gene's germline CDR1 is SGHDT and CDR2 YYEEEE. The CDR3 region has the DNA TGTGCCAGCAGCTTGGGGCAGGCTAATCAGCCTCAGCATTTT. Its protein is CASSLGQANQPQHF.

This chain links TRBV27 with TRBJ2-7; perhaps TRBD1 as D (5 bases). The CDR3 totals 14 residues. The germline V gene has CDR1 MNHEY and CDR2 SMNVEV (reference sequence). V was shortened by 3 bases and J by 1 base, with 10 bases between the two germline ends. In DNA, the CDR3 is TGTGCCAGCAGTTTGGGGCCAGGGTCCTACGAGCAGTACTTC. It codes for CASSLGPGSYEQYF.

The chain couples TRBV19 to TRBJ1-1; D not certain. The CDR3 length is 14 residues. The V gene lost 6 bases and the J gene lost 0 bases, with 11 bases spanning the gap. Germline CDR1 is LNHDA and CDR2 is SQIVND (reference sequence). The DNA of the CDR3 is TGTGCCAGTAGACCGTCCTTCTTGAACACTGAAGCTTTCTTT. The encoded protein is CASRPSFLNTEAFF.

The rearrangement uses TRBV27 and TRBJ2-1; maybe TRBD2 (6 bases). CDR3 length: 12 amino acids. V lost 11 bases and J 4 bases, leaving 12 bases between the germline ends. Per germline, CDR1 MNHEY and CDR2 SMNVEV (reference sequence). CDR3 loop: CAVRGGYNEQFF. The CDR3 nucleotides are TGTGCCGTCCGTGGGGGGTACAATGAGCAGTTCTTC.